This entry lists 27 T cell receptor beta chains sequenced from one sample in a study of OX40 agonist ivuxolimab in advanced cancers. Sequenced by immunoSEQ multiplex PCR; TCRdb stores in-frame clones only, minus some. The table has about 64,000 clones, approximately 90% seen once. The source was CD4+ or CD8+ T cells sorted from blood, collected in a trial of the OX40 agonist ivuxolimab. These receptor sequences come from an adult with an advanced solid tumor such as melanoma, head and neck, liver or kidney cancer.

The chain employs TRBV27 and TRBJ1-5; D might be TRBD1 (5 bases). The germline CDR1 and CDR2 sequences are MNHEY and SMNVEV (reference sequence). V lost 5 bases to trimming and J lost 2 bases, with 16 bases between them. CDR3 size: 16 residues. The CDR3 coding sequence is TGTGCCAGCAGTAACCGCAGGTTGGGGGGCAATCAGCCCCAGCATTTT. Its translation: CASSNRRLGGNQPQHF.

The V and J genes are TRBV27 and TRBJ2-7; 12 bases align to TRBD2. Per germline, CDR1 MNHEY and CDR2 SMNVEV (reference sequence). J lost 3 bases, V lost 6 bases, and 9 bases had no gene match. This CDR3 contains 16 residues. The CDR3 sequence is CASSPPTSGSNYEQYF. In DNA form, the CDR3 reads TGTGCCAGCAGCCCGCCGACTAGCGGGAGCAACTACGAGCAGTACTTC.

V is TRBV29-1 and J is TRBJ2-1; tentative D call: TRBD1 (5 bases). CDR3 length: 13 amino acids. Germline CDR1 SQVTM, CDR2 ANQGSEA. Between the trimmed V and J ends, which lost 3 bases and 7 bases, there was a span of 13 bases. As DNA, the CDR3 is TGCAGCGTTGACACAGGCCCAGGGAATGAGCAGTTCTTC. The encoded protein is CSVDTGPGNEQFF.

V and J are TRBV9 and TRBJ2-5; 10 nucleotides agree with TRBD2. CDR1 and CDR2 (germline): SGDLS, YYNGEE. Trimming took 1 base from V and 1 from J; bases not matched to a gene: 1. The CDR3 has 15 amino acids. DNA for the CDR3: TGTGCCAGCAGCGTAAGCGGGAGGGCCCAAGAGACCCAGTACTTC. Protein: CASSVSGRAQETQYF.

The V and J genes are TRBV5-1 and TRBJ2-7, with D unclear. CDR3 size: 17 residues. Germline V gives CDR1 SGHRS, CDR2 YFSETQ. The V and J ends lost 5 bases and 3 bases respectively, with 24 bases between them. The CDR3 DNA is TGCGCCAGCAGTTACCTGGCAGGCCGTGTTAGGGTCTACGAGCAGTACTTC. Translating gives CASSYLAGRVRVYEQYF.

This chain uses TRBV2 with TRBJ2-2; D unclear. Germline V gives CDR1 SNHLY, CDR2 FYNNEI. Trimming removed 6 bases at V and 8 bases at J, with 7 bases between. The CDR3 has 11 residues. The DNA of the CDR3 is TGTGCCAGCAGCGCGGTGGGGGAGCTGTTTTTT. This sequence encodes CASSAVGELFF.

The chain uses TRBV2 and TRBJ1-1; D might be TRBD1 (5 bases). CDR1 and CDR2 (germline): SNHLY, FYNNEI. This CDR3 comprises 14 residues. V was shortened by 2 bases and J by 4 bases, with 11 bases between the two germline ends. CDR3 in amino acids: CASSESGQGTEAFF. In nucleotides, the CDR3 is TGTGCCAGCAGTGAATCCGGGCAGGGCACTGAAGCTTTCTTT.

This chain links TRBV27 with TRBJ1-2, with 9 bases identical to TRBD1. This CDR3 contains 16 residues. Germline CDR1 and CDR2: MNHEY and SMNVEV (reference sequence). Germline trimming cut 5 bases from V and 5 bases from J; bases unmatched to any gene: 12. CDR3 DNA: TGTGCCAGCAGTCCCGGGACAGGGAGTTCTTTTTATGGCTACACCTTC. Its translation is CASSPGTGSSFYGYTF.

J is TRBJ2-7 and V is TRBV11-2; 11 bases map to TRBD2. Germline V gene sequence: CDR1 SGHAT, CDR2 FQNNGV. This CDR3 contains 17 residues. The ends lost 2 bases at V and 6 bases at J; junction bases unmatched: 12. The CDR3 spells CASSLLRLAGKGGEQYF. The CDR3 DNA is TGTGCCAGCAGCTTACTCCGACTAGCGGGAAAGGGCGGCGAGCAGTACTTC.

The chain employs TRBV19 and TRBJ1-3; 9 bases map to TRBD1. CDR3 length: 15 amino acids. V was clipped by 5 bases and J by 4 bases; unmatched bases: 6. CDR1 is LNHDA, CDR2 SQIVND, per germline (reference sequence). The CDR3 bases are TGTGCCAGTAGTTCACAGGGGGCGCCCGGAAACACCATATATTTT. Its protein product is CASSSQGAPGNTIYF.

The genes are TRBV2 and TRBJ2-7; tentatively, D is TRBD2 (7 bases). The V gene's germline CDR1 is SNHLY and CDR2 FYNNEI. Trimming removed 7 bases at V and 5 bases at J, with 18 bases between. CDR3 length: 14 residues. Here the CDR3 DNA reads TGTGCCAGCAAAAGGGGGACTACGGGTGACGAGCAGTACTTC. It encodes CASKRGTTGDEQYF.

The gene calls are TRBV2 and TRBJ2-5; TRBD1 might be the D (5 bases). Trimming pared 0 bases from V and 5 bases from J, leaving 7 bases between. CDR1 is SNHLY and CDR2 is FYNNEI in the germline V gene. This CDR3 spans 13 amino acids. The chain's CDR3 is CASSEARVETQYF. The CDR3 nucleotides are TGTGCCAGCAGTGAAGCCAGGGTTGAGACCCAGTACTTC.

This chain joins TRBV7-2 and TRBJ1-1; 7 bases fit TRBD1. V was pared by 2 bases and J by 8 bases, with 5 bases of the junction left unmatched. This CDR3 region has 13 residues. Germline lookup yields CDR1 SGHTA and CDR2 FQGNSA. As DNA, the CDR3 is TGTGCCAGCAGCTTACAACAGGGGCAAGAAGCTTTCTTT. This encodes CASSLQQGQEAFF.

The rearrangement uses TRBV10-1 and TRBJ2-2, with D uncertain. The germline CDR1 and CDR2 sequences are WNHNN and SYGVQD (reference sequence). V shed 3 bases and J shed 6 bases, with 5 bases lying between them. The CDR3 length is 12 residues. Written as DNA, the CDR3 is TGCGCCAGCAGTGATTGGGCCGGGGAGCTGTTTTTT. It encodes CASSDWAGELFF.

This sequence joins TRBV13 and TRBJ1-5; tentatively, D is TRBD1 (5 bases). Germline lookup yields CDR1 PRHDT and CDR2 FYEKMQ (reference sequence). The CDR3 contains 20 residues. V gave up 2 bases and J gave up 0 bases, with 23 bases separating them. Here the CDR3 DNA reads TGTGCCAGCAGCTTAAAGGTTTTGAAGGTGGGGGTACGTAGCAATCAGCCCCAGCATTTT. Translation: CASSLKVLKVGVRSNQPQHF.

The chain combines TRBV12-5 with TRBJ2-5; TRBD1 agrees at 12 bases. This CDR3 has 15 residues. Germline V gene sequence: CDR1 LGHNT, CDR2 FRNRAP. Trimming cost V 5 bases and J 5 bases; bases outside gene matches: 6. This chain's CDR3 is CASGPGTGGAETQYF. The CDR3, as DNA: TGTGCTAGTGGTCCCGGGACAGGGGGCGCGGAGACCCAGTACTTC.

Here the CDR3 reads CASSPGLAGTNEQFF. Here the CDR3 DNA reads TGCGCCAGCAGCCCGGGACTAGCGGGAACCAATGAGCAGTTCTTC. The chain couples TRBV4-1 to TRBJ2-1, with 13 bases fitting TRBD2. Germline CDR1 reads MGHRA; CDR2 reads YSYEKL. Unmatched junction bases numbered 3, after V lost 4 bases and J lost 6 bases. The CDR3 length is 15 residues.

This clone has a single count. The chain couples TRBV28 to TRBJ1-3, with D unclear. Germline CDR1 MDHEN, CDR2 SYDVKM. The CDR3 totals 12 residues. Deletions cut 8 bases from V and 4 bases from J, with 9 bases between. The CDR3 loop is CASAWGGNTIYF. The CDR3 DNA reads as TGTGCCAGCGCTTGGGGAGGAAACACCATATATTTT.

The V and J genes are TRBV7-2 and TRBJ2-5, with D uncertain. The V end lost 2 bases, the J end lost 0 bases, and 10 bases lay between the germline ends. The germline gives CDR1 SGHTA, CDR2 FQGNSA. The CDR3 runs to 15 residues. CDR3 sequence reads: CASSLQPVNQETQYF. CDR3 DNA sequence: TGTGCCAGCAGCTTACAGCCCGTCAACCAAGAGACCCAGTACTTC.

The table lists this clone with a count of one. V gene TRBV5-1 combines with J gene TRBJ2-1; 9 bases map to TRBD2. This CDR3 is 17 amino acids long. Germline CDR1 reads SGHRS; CDR2 reads YFSETQ. With V trimmed by 0 bases and J by 7 bases, 11 bases remained unmatched. This CDR3 reads CASSLALAGPSFNEQFF. The CDR3 bases are TGCGCCAGCAGCTTGGCCCTAGCGGGGCCCTCTTTTAATGAGCAGTTCTTC.

The genes are TRBV10-2 and TRBJ2-3; D uncertain. Germline CDR1 reads WSHSY; CDR2 reads SAAADI. Trimming shortened V by 6 bases and J by 2 bases, and 9 bases separated the two germline ends. This CDR3 region has 13 residues. The CDR3 bases are TGCGCCAGCAGGGTTGCGCCCACAGATACGCAGTATTTT. Amino acid sequence: CASRVAPTDTQYF.

The rearrangement joins TRBV25-1 to TRBJ1-3; D perhaps matches TRBD1 (6 bases). V lost 5 bases to trimming and J lost 4 bases, with 12 bases between them. Germline V gene data show CDR1 as MGHDK and CDR2 as SYGVNS. CDR3 length: 14 residues. The DNA of the CDR3 is TGTGCCAGCAGTCTCCCAGGGGTGGGAAACACCATATATTTT. Translating it yields CASSLPGVGNTIYF.

In DNA form, the CDR3 reads TGTGCCAGCAGTTTGACCTACGAGCAGTACTTC. Translated: CASSLTYEQYF. V gene TRBV2 combines with J gene TRBJ2-7; D gene ambiguous. This CDR3 spans 11 amino acids. CDR1 is SNHLY and CDR2 is FYNNEI in the germline V gene. V lost 5 bases and J 2 bases, leaving 4 bases between the germline ends.

V usage is TRBV5-8 and J usage is TRBJ2-1; D uncertain. Trimming removed 4 bases from V and 0 bases from J, with 14 bases in between. This CDR3 has 16 residues. Germline V CDR1 and CDR2: SGHTS, YDEGEE. The CDR3 sequence: CASSRTDGSSYNEQFF. The CDR3 bases are TGTGCCAGCAGCAGAACGGACGGAAGCTCCTACAATGAGCAGTTCTTC.

This rearrangement joins TRBV6-5 to TRBJ2-7; D is unresolved. Germline V CDR1 and CDR2: MNHEY, SVGAGI. This CDR3 comprises 15 residues. Trimming cost V 0 bases and J 2 bases, with 11 bases left between them. The CDR3 here is CASSYSGMPTYEQYF. CDR3 bases: TGTGCCAGCAGTTACTCTGGGATGCCTACCTACGAGCAGTACTTC.

The chain combines TRBV7-2 with TRBJ2-1, with D perhaps assigned TRBD1 or TRBD2 (6 bases each). Trimming cost V 4 bases and J 8 bases, with 18 bases left between them. The CDR3 sequence is 15 residues long. The V gene's germline CDR1 is SGHTA and CDR2 FQGNSA. Here the CDR3 reads CASSSAGAGEDEQFF. CDR3 nucleotide sequence: TGTGCCAGCAGCTCGGCAGGGGCAGGGGAGGATGAGCAGTTCTTC.

This chain links TRBV6-5 with TRBJ1-1; D remains ambiguous. Trimming left V 4 bases short and J 4 bases short, with 13 bases between. The germline gives CDR1 MNHEY, CDR2 SVGAGI. The CDR3 spans 14 residues. In nucleotides, the CDR3 is TGTGCCAGCAGTTTGGACCGAGCGGGCACTGAAGCTTTCTTT. Translated: CASSLDRAGTEAFF.